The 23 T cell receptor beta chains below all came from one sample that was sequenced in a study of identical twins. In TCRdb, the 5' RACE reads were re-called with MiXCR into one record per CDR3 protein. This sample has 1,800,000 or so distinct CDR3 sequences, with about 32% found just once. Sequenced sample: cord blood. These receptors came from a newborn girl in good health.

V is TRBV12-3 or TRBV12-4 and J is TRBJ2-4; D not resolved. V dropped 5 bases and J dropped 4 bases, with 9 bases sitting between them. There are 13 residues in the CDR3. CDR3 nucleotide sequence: TGTGCCAGCAGTACGGACCTTAAAAACATTCAGTACTTC. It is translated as CASSTDLKNIQYF.

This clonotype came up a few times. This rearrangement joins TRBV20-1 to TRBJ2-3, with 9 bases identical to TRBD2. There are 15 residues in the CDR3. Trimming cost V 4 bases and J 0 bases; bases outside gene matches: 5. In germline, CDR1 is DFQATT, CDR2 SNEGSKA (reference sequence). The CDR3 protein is CSATRTSESTDTQYF. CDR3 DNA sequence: TGCAGTGCTACCCGGACTAGCGAAAGCACAGATACGCAGTATTTT.

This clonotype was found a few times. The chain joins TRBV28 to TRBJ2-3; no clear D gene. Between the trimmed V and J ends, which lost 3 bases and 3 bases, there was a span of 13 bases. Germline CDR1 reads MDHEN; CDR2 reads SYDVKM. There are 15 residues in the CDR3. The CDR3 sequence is CASSFLDALTDTQYF. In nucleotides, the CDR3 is TGTGCCAGCAGTTTTTTGGACGCTTTAACAGATACGCAGTATTTT.

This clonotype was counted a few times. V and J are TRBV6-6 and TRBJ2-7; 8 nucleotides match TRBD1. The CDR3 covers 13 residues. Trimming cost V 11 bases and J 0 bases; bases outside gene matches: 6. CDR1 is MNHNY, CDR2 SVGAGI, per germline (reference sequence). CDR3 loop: CALGTGLSYEQYF. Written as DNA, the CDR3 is TGTGCCCTTGGGACAGGTCTCTCCTACGAGCAGTACTTC.

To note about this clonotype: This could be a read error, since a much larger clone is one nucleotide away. CDR3 loop: CSVPTSSTYEQYF. The DNA of the CDR3 is TGCAGCGTCCCGACTAGCTCAACCTACGAGCAGTACTTC. The gene calls are TRBV29-1 and TRBJ2-7; 7 nucleotides align to TRBD2. The CDR3 length is 13 residues. The germline gives CDR1 SQVTM, CDR2 ANQGSEA. After removal of 6 bases from V and 2 bases from J, the junction contained 7 bases not matched to a gene.

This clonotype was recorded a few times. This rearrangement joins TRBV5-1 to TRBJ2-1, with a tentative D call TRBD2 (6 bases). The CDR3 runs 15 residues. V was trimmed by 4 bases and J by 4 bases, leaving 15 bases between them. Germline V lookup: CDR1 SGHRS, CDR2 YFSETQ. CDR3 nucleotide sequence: TGCGCCAGCAGCCCGGGACTCTGGCCATACAATGAGCAGTTCTTC. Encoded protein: CASSPGLWPYNEQFF.

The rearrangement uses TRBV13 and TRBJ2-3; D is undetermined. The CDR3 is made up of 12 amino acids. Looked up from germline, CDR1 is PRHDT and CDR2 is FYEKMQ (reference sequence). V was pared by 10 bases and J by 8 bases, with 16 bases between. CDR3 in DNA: TGTGCCACCACAGCTTCCGAAGGTACGCAGTATTTT. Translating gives CATTASEGTQYF. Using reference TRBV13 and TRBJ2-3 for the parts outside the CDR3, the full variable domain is AAGVIQSPRHLIKEKRETATLKCYPIPRHDTVYWYQQGPGQDPQFLISFYEKMQSDKGSIPDRFSAQQFSDYHSELNMSSLELGDSALYFCATTASEGTQYFGPGTRLTVL.

The CDR3 spells CASSPAHGGSSEKLFF. In DNA form, the CDR3 reads TGTGCCAGCAGCCCAGCCCATGGGGGATCCTCTGAAAAACTGTTTTTT. V is TRBV3-1 and J is TRBJ1-4, with D possibly being TRBD1 (5 bases). The germline gives CDR1 LGHDT, CDR2 YNNKEL (reference sequence). This CDR3 region has 16 residues. Between the trimmed V and J ends, which lost 4 bases and 7 bases, there was a span of 19 bases.

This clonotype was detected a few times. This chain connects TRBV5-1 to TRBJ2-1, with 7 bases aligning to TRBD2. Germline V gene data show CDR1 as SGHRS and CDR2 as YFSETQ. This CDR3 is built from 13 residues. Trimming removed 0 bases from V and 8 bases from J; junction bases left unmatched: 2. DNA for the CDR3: TGCGCCAGCAGCTTGGCCACTAGCGATGAGCAGTTCTTC. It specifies CASSLATSDEQFF.

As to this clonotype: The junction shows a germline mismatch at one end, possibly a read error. The CDR3 region has the DNA TGTGCCAGCACCCCCGGACTAGCGGGAATGAGCTCCTACAAGGAGCAGTTCTTC. Amino acids: CASTPGLAGMSSYKEQFF. The V gene is TRBV5-8, the J gene TRBJ2-1, with 12 positions matching TRBD2. Germline V gene sequence: CDR1 SGHTS, CDR2 YDEGEE. This CDR3 has 18 amino acids.

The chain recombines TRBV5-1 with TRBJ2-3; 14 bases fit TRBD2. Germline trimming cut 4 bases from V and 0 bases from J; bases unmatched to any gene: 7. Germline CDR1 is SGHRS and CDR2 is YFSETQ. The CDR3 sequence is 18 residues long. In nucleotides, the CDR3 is TGCGCCAGCAGCATGGGGACTAGCGGGAGCCGAAGCACAGATACGCAGTATTTT. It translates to CASSMGTSGSRSTDTQYF.

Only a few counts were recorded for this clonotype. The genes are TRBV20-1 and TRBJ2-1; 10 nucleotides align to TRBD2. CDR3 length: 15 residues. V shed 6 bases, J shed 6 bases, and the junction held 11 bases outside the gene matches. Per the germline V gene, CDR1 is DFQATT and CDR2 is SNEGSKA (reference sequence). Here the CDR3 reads CSAHHSGTSANEQFF. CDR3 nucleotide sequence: TGCAGTGCCCACCACTCCGGGACTAGCGCCAATGAGCAGTTCTTC.

As DNA, the CDR3 is TGTGCCAGCAGTCCAGCCCCTAGCGGGGCCTACGAGCAGTACTTC. Its protein product is CASSPAPSGAYEQYF. The V gene is TRBV12-3 or TRBV12-4, the J gene TRBJ2-7; TRBD2 aligns across 9 bases. V lost 5 bases and J lost 2; bases outside the gene matches: 7. The CDR3 totals 15 residues.

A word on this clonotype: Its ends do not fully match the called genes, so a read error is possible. The CDR3 sequence is CASSYSGKGCTF. The CDR3 bases are TGTGCCAGCAGTTACTCGGGGAAGGGCTGCACCTTC. This rearrangement joins TRBV6-5 to TRBJ1-2, with D unclear. The CDR3 consists of 12 residues. The germline V gene encodes CDR1 MNHEY and CDR2 SVGAGI.

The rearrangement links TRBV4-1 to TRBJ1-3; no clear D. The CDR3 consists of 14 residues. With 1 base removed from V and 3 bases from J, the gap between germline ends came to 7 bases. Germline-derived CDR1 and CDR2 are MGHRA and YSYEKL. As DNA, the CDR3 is TGCGCCAGCAGCCAAGGCCTCCTTGGAAACACCATATATTTT. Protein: CASSQGLLGNTIYF.

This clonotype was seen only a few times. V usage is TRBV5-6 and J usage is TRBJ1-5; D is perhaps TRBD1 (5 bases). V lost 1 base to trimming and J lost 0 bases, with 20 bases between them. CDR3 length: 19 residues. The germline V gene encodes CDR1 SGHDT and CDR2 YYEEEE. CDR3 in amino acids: CASSLRGQRGSFSNQPQHF. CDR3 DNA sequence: TGTGCCAGCAGCTTGAGGGGCCAGCGGGGCAGTTTTAGCAATCAGCCCCAGCATTTT.

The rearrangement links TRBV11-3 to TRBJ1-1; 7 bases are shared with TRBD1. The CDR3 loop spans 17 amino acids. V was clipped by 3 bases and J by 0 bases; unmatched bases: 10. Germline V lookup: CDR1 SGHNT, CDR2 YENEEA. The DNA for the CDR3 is TGTGCCAGCAGCTTTAACCCCCGACAGGGACTGAACACTGAAGCTTTCTTT. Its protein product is CASSFNPRQGLNTEAFF.

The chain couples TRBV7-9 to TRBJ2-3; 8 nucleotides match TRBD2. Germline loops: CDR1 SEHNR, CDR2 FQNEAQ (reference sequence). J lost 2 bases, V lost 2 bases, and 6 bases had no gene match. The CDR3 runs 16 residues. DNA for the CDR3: TGTGCCAGCAGCTTAAGTTCCGGGGGGGACACAGATACGCAGTATTTT. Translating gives CASSLSSGGDTDTQYF.

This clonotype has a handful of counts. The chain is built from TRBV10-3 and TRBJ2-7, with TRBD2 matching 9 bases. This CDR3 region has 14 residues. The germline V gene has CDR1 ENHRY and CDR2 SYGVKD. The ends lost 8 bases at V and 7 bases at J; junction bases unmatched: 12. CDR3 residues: CAILEASGMGEQYF. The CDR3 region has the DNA TGTGCCATCCTCGAGGCTAGCGGGATGGGTGAGCAGTACTTC.

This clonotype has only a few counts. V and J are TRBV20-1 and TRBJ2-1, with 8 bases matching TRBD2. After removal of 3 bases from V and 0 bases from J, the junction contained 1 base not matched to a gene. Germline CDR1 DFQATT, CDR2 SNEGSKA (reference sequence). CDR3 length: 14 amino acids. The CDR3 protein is CSASGRGSYNEQFF. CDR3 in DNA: TGCAGTGCTAGCGGGAGGGGCTCCTACAATGAGCAGTTCTTC.

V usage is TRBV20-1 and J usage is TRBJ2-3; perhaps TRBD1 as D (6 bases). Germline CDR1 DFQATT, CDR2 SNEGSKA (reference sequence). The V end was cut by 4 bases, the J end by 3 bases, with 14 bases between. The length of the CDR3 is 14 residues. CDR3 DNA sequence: TGCAGTGCTACCGGGCAGGGGATTACAGATACGCAGTATTTT. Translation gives CSATGQGITDTQYF.

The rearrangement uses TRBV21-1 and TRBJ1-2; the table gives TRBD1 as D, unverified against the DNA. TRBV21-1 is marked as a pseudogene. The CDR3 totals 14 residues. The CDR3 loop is CASSKGGGMTGYTF. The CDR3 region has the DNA TGTGCCAGCAGCAAAGGGGGCGGGATGACTGGCTACACCTTC.

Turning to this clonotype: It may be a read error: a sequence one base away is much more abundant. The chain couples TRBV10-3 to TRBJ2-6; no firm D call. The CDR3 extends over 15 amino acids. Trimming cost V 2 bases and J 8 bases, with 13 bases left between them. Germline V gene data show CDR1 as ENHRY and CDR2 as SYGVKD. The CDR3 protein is CAISEAGRVTNVLTF. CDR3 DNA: TGTGCCATCAGTGAGGCCGGAAGGGTTACCAACGTCCTGACTTTC.